The text below deals with one T cell receptor beta chain. What it binds is unknown. From germline, CDR1 is SGHDT and CDR2 YYEEEE. The V and J ends lost 4 bases and 0 bases respectively, with 10 bases between them. CDR3 length: 14 amino acids. The data were taken from a study of CD8+ T cells in alopecia areata. This sample's treatment: oral pan-JAK inhibitor, 5-10 mg twice daily. Sorting separated CD4+ and CD8+ T cells out of PBMCs. As the sequencing template, cDNA was produced by extracting RNA and reverse transcribing it. Clones were sequenced by immunoSEQ multiplex PCR, and TCRdb holds only the in-frame ones, with some missing. The data hold about 140,000 clones, with 50% to 65% observed a single time. Study results and caveats: Expanded CD8+ clones among the top 100, as well as scalp clonality, were significantly decreased by tofacitinib. Alphabeta T cells residing in normal skin are also sequenced in scalp samples.

The source of this sequence is a human donor with alopecia areata. Sequenced material: CD8+ T cells sorted from blood, taken at week 4, from a patient treated with tofacitinib. The chain couples TRBV5-6 to TRBJ1-2, with D maybe TRBD1 (5 bases). DNA for the CDR3: TGTGCCAGCAGCCTTCGGGGGGCTAACTATGGCTACACCTTC. It translates to CASSLRGANYGYTF.